The present TCR beta chain was sequenced within a study of T cell responses to AZD1222 COVID-19 vaccine. Sequencing used immunoSEQ multiplex PCR; TCRdb keeps in-frame clones, though not all of them. This sample carries about 150,000 clones, 85% to 95% of them seen once, and the ten largest clones take 1.1% to 1.5%. The V gene lost 5 bases and the J gene lost 3 bases, with 22 bases spanning the gap. This CDR3 has 17 amino acids. Germline loops: CDR1 LNHDA, CDR2 SQIVND (reference sequence). Study-level findings and limits: Only after the peak T cell response were repertoires sampled. With dominance at 160-218 and 743-854, vaccine-associated CD4 TCRs spanned spike. Donors in the cohort were predominantly white British and more often female, and clonal diversity was possibly underestimated. Baseline seropositives among AZD1222 recipients totaled only 5 to 7.

On this clone itself: The antigen remains undetermined.

The source of this sequence is an adult in good health. This chain connects TRBV19 to TRBJ1-2; possibly TRBD1 for D (6 bases). Specimen: peripheral blood, collected on day 0 of AZD1222 vaccination. CDR3 region: CASSPQDSRGFHYGYTF. The CDR3, as DNA: TGTGCCAGTAGTCCCCAGGACAGTAGGGGTTTCCACTATGGCTACACCTTC.